Below are 6 T cell receptor beta chains sequenced from a single sample in a study of T cell responses to AZD1222 COVID-19 vaccine. Measured with immunoSEQ multiplex PCR; TCRdb has only the in-frame clones, and not every one. The sample consists of roughly 150,000 clones, roughly 93% of them appearing once. This sample comprised peripheral blood, obtained 28 days after the second AZD1222 dose. The receptors come from an adult who received the AZD1222 COVID-19 vaccine.

The chain couples TRBV9 to TRBJ1-2, with no clear D. This CDR3 is 15 amino acids long. Trimming shortened V by 4 bases and J by 4 bases, and 17 bases separated the two germline ends. Germline-derived CDR1 and CDR2 are SGDLS and YYNGEE. The CDR3 reads CASSIGLGSSYGYTF. DNA of the CDR3: TGTGCCAGCAGCATAGGATTGGGTTCCTCCTATGGCTACACCTTC.

This chain connects TRBV5-1 to TRBJ2-6; weak D call: TRBD1 (5 bases). Germline V lookup: CDR1 SGHRS, CDR2 YFSETQ. The V end was cut by 4 bases, the J end by 4 bases, with 12 bases between. The CDR3 runs 15 residues. Written as DNA, the CDR3 is TGCGCCAGCAGCGCTCAGGGTTACGGGGCCAACGTCCTGACTTTC. Translated, it gives CASSAQGYGANVLTF.

V is TRBV19 and J is TRBJ2-2; the D gene is possibly TRBD2 (5 bases). The length of the CDR3 is 13 residues. Germline V gene sequence: CDR1 LNHDA, CDR2 SQIVND (reference sequence). V lost 3 bases and J lost 6, with 8 bases in between. CDR3 sequence: CASSMRVSGELFF. The DNA for the CDR3 is TGTGCCAGTAGTATGAGGGTGTCCGGGGAGCTGTTTTTT.

The rearrangement joins TRBV5-6 to TRBJ2-2, with 9 bases fitting TRBD1. V was pared by 1 base and J by 7 bases, with 8 bases of the junction left unmatched. Germline CDR1 is SGHDT and CDR2 is YYEEEE. The CDR3 is 16 amino acids. For the CDR3, the DNA is TGTGCCAGCAGCTTGATTAAACAGGGGGCGATCGGGGAGCTGTTTTTT. It specifies CASSLIKQGAIGELFF.

The genes are TRBV11-2 and TRBJ1-2; weak D call: TRBD1 (5 bases). This CDR3 is 14 amino acids long. The V end lost 5 bases, the J end lost 7 bases, and 17 bases lay between the germline ends. Germline V gene data show CDR1 as SGHAT and CDR2 as FQNNGV. In nucleotides, the CDR3 is TGTGCCAGCAGCCTAACCGGGGGGGGAAGTGGCTACACCTTC. It translates to CASSLTGGGSGYTF.

This chain joins TRBV20-1 and TRBJ1-2, with TRBD1 matching over 9 bases. With V trimmed by 3 bases and J by 4 bases, 3 bases remained unmatched. The CDR3 contains 13 residues. The germline V gene has CDR1 DFQATT and CDR2 SNEGSKA (reference sequence). CDR3 amino acids: CSASEGQGYGYTF. The CDR3 region has the DNA TGCAGTGCTAGTGAGGGACAGGGCTATGGCTACACCTTC.